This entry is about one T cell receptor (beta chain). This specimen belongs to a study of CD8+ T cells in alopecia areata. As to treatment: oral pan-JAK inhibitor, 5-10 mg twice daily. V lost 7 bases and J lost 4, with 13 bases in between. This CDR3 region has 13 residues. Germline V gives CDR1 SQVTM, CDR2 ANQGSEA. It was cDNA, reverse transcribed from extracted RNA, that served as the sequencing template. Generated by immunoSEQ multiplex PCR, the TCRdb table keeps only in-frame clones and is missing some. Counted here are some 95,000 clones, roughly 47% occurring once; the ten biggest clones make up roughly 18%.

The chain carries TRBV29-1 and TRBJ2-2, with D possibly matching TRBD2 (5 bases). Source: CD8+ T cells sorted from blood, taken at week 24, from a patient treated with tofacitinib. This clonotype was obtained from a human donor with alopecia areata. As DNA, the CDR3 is TGCAGCGCCAGGAGCGCGGGCACCGGGGAGCTGTTTTTT. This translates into CSARSAGTGELFF.